The 6 T cell receptor beta chains below were found in one sample sequenced in a study of T cell responses to AZD1222 COVID-19 vaccine. Sequencing used immunoSEQ multiplex PCR; TCRdb keeps in-frame clones, though not all of them. The sample holds approximately 77,000 clones; 70% to 90% are singletons and the top ten take about 3.5%. The specimen comprised peripheral blood, sampled 28 days after the second AZD1222 dose. These receptors all stem from an adult who received the AZD1222 COVID-19 vaccine.

V gene TRBV7-9 combines with J gene TRBJ2-5; the D gene is possibly TRBD2 (6 bases). The germline gives CDR1 SEHNR, CDR2 FQNEAQ (reference sequence). This CDR3 comprises 14 residues. The ends were cut back, 8 bases at V and 5 bases at J, with 18 bases in the middle. The chain's CDR3 is CASSTGGARETQYF. The CDR3, as DNA: TGTGCCAGCTCGACGGGCGGGGCCCGTGAGACCCAGTACTTC.

The chain is built from TRBV18 and TRBJ1-1; TRBD1 matches 9 bases. The CDR3 spans 20 residues. Trimming cost V 2 bases and J 4 bases; bases outside gene matches: 20. Per the germline V gene, CDR1 is KGHSH and CDR2 is LQKENI. This chain's CDR3 is CASSPIITQSGQGTGTEAFF. As DNA, the CDR3 is TGTGCCAGCTCACCAATAATTACCCAATCGGGACAGGGCACGGGCACTGAAGCTTTCTTT.

The chain employs TRBV12-5 and TRBJ2-5; 8 positions match TRBD1. V dropped 1 base and J dropped 4; count of bases not matched to a gene: 5. Germline CDR1 reads LGHNT; CDR2 reads FRNRAP. The CDR3 spans 15 residues. The DNA for the CDR3 is TGTGCTAGTGGTTTGGGGCAGGGGGCAGGAGAGACCCAGTACTTC. This gives the protein CASGLGQGAGETQYF.

The chain couples TRBV20-1 to TRBJ2-3; D is undetermined. Germline V CDR1 and CDR2: DFQATT, SNEGSKA (reference sequence). The CDR3 sequence is 13 residues long. V lost 3 bases, J lost 6 bases, and 13 bases lay in between. CDR3 region: CSASTTRCDTQYF. CDR3 bases: TGCAGTGCTAGTACTACCAGGTGCGATACGCAGTATTTT.

This chain joins TRBV19 and TRBJ1-6; 9 bases map to TRBD1. The CDR3 is made up of 17 amino acids. Germline CDR1 and CDR2: LNHDA and SQIVND (reference sequence). Losses at the gene ends were 5 bases for V and 1 base for J; bases not matched to a gene: 6. CDR3 in amino acids: CASSGGTGISYNSPLHF. CDR3 DNA sequence: TGTGCCAGTAGTGGTGGGACAGGGATATCCTATAATTCACCCCTCCACTTT.

With respect to this clone: Other DNA sequences from this sample encode an identical CDR3 as well. The chain couples TRBV5-1 to TRBJ2-2; 9 nucleotides line up with TRBD2. Germline V gives CDR1 SGHRS, CDR2 YFSETQ. Unmatched junction bases numbered 3, after V lost 1 base and J lost 2 bases. This CDR3 is 16 amino acids long. CDR3 coding DNA: TGCGCCAGCAGCTTGCGTCTAGCGGGAAACACCGGGGAGCTGTTTTTT. This gives the protein CASSLRLAGNTGELFF.